This T cell receptor (beta chain) was observed in a study of blood T cells in healthy people across ages. Trimming removed 5 bases from V and 5 bases from J; junction bases left unmatched: 7. The CDR3 length is 14 residues. CDR1 ENHRY and CDR2 SYGVKD come from the germline V gene. Then a second PCR, running roughly 7 to 11 cycles, was carried out with a sample-barcoded 5' primer and a J-beta primer mix. TCRdb ran MiXCR on the 5' RACE reads and lists one entry per CDR3 protein. The table records 910,000 or so distinct CDR3 sequences, roughly 51% of them present only once. This sequence originates from a woman aged 55-70 years in good health. What was sequenced was blood. The rearrangement links TRBV10-3 to TRBJ2-5; 8 bases are a match to TRBD2. CDR3: CAISLSGGLETQYF. The CDR3 DNA reads TGTGCCATCAGTCTCAGCGGGGGCCTGGAGACCCAGTACTTC.